This entry lists 32 T cell receptor beta chains sequenced from one sample in a study of T cells in Graves' hyperthyroidism and ophthalmopathy. Regions amplified from RNA transcripts were the TCR beta CDR3 regions. TCR CDR3 underwent first-round RT-PCR with the HTBI primer set. From the multiplex PCR reads, TCRdb called clonotypes with MiXCR, one entry per CDR3 protein. The sample holds hundreds of thousands of distinct CDR3 sequences, approximately 19% seen once. Sequencing was performed on blood. Receptor source: a young woman with Graves' hyperthyroidism.

This clonotype was picked up many times. The chain couples TRBV2 to TRBJ1-2; D not resolved. The CDR3 contains 14 residues. CDR1 and CDR2 (germline): SNHLY, FYNNEI. The germline V and J ends were trimmed by 4 bases and 6 bases, with 15 bases remaining between them. CDR3 sequence: CASSGAGVVNGYTF. DNA of the CDR3: TGTGCCAGCAGTGGTGCCGGGGTTGTAAATGGCTACACCTTC.

Only a few counts were recorded for this clonotype. The chain recombines TRBV6-1 with TRBJ1-4; D gene unclear. This CDR3 region has 11 residues. V lost 6 bases to trimming and J lost 5 bases, with 4 bases between them. CDR1 is MNHNS, CDR2 SASEGT, per germline. The CDR3 here is CASRKNEKLFF. As DNA, the CDR3 is TGTGCCAGCAGGAAGAATGAAAAACTGTTTTTT.

This clonotype was found many times. J is TRBJ1-1 and V is TRBV27, with D unclear. This CDR3 contains 14 residues. Germline CDR1 is MNHEY and CDR2 is SMNVEV (reference sequence). The germline V and J ends were trimmed by 3 bases and 4 bases, with 12 bases remaining between them. This chain's CDR3 is CASSFRRETTEAFF. CDR3 DNA sequence: TGTGCCAGCAGTTTTCGTAGGGAGACCACTGAAGCTTTCTTT.

This clonotype was detected many times. The rearrangement links TRBV20-1 to TRBJ1-1, with 7 bases that match TRBD1. The junction had 9 bases not matched to a gene; V was cut back by 4 bases and J by 4 bases. The CDR3 runs to 14 residues. Germline CDR1 and CDR2: DFQATT and SNEGSKA (reference sequence). CDR3 loop: CSATRQGRRTEAFF. CDR3 coding DNA: TGCAGTGCTACCAGACAGGGAAGGCGCACTGAAGCTTTCTTT.

This clonotype was picked up many times. V gene TRBV7-2 combines with J gene TRBJ1-2; tentative D call: TRBD1 (6 bases). The CDR3 sequence is 15 residues long. Looked up from germline, CDR1 is SGHTA and CDR2 is FQGNSA. V lost 2 bases and J lost 4, with 14 bases in between. Here the CDR3 DNA reads TGTGCCAGCAGCTTATTCAGGGGACCGGGCTATGGCTACACCTTC. Residues: CASSLFRGPGYGYTF.

V usage is TRBV12-3 or TRBV12-4 and J usage is TRBJ1-2, with TRBD1 matching over 11 bases. The CDR3 has 16 amino acids. Trimming cost V 5 bases and J 8 bases; bases outside gene matches: 13. CDR3: CASSLGLFGTGGGYTF. The CDR3 DNA sequence: TGTGCCAGCAGTCTAGGGTTGTTTGGGACAGGGGGAGGCTACACCTTC.

This clonotype was picked up many times. The chain is built from TRBV6-1 and TRBJ2-7, with 11 bases fitting TRBD2. Losses at the gene ends were 1 base for V and 2 bases for J; bases not matched to a gene: 4. CDR3 size: 16 residues. Germline values: CDR1 MNHNS, CDR2 SASEGT. The CDR3 spells CASSEVVAGGTYEQYF. In nucleotides, the CDR3 is TGTGCCAGCAGTGAAGTAGTAGCGGGGGGGACCTACGAGCAGTACTTC.

This clonotype was counted only a few times. A clone one base away is much larger, so this may be a read error. CDR3 loop: CASRENYGYTF. The CDR3 nucleotides are TGTGCCAGCAGGGAAAACTATGGCTACACCTTC. V is TRBV25-1 and J is TRBJ1-2; D remains ambiguous. Trimming pared 6 bases from V and 2 bases from J, leaving 4 bases between. The CDR3 runs 11 residues. The germline V gene encodes CDR1 MGHDK and CDR2 SYGVNS.

This chain joins TRBV2 and TRBJ2-4, with D perhaps given as TRBD1 or TRBD2 (5 bases each). The CDR3 totals 15 residues. From germline, CDR1 is SNHLY and CDR2 FYNNEI. With 4 bases removed from V and 1 base from J, the gap between germline ends came to 11 bases. The CDR3: CASSVFGGAKNIQYF. The CDR3 DNA reads TGTGCCAGCAGTGTTTTTGGGGGTGCCAAAAACATTCAGTACTTC.

This clonotype was observed at least ten times. The chain employs TRBV28 and TRBJ1-3, with 8 bases matching TRBD1. CDR1 is MDHEN, CDR2 SYDVKM, per germline. This CDR3 region has 15 residues. V gave up 5 bases and J gave up 3 bases; unmatched junction bases: 6. The CDR3 nucleotides are TGTGCCAGCAGTCGACAGGGGAGCGGTGGAAACACCATATATTTT. The encoded protein is CASSRQGSGGNTIYF.

This clonotype occurred many times. The rearrangement links TRBV30 to TRBJ1-1, with D perhaps matching TRBD1 (5 bases). Germline-derived CDR1 and CDR2 are GTSNPN and SVGIG (reference sequence). The CDR3 contains 16 residues. The V and J ends lost 0 bases and 1 base respectively, with 15 bases between them. The CDR3 coding sequence is TGTGCCTGGAGTGTGGAAGTAAGGGGAGGGAACACTGAAGCTTTCTTT. Amino acid sequence: CAWSVEVRGGNTEAFF.

This clonotype was counted ten times or more. The V and J genes are TRBV6-2 or TRBV6-3 and TRBJ2-7, with D unresolved. The CDR3 sequence is 13 residues long. CDR1 MNHEY and CDR2 SVGEGT come from the germline V gene. The V end lost 5 bases, the J end lost 6 bases, and 14 bases lay between the germline ends. In nucleotides, the CDR3 is TGTGCCAGCAGTCCCGGTGAAATAGTCGAGCAGTACTTC. It yields the protein CASSPGEIVEQYF.

V and J are TRBV5-1 and TRBJ1-3; 12 positions match TRBD1. Germline V lookup: CDR1 SGHRS, CDR2 YFSETQ. V was pared by 4 bases and J by 2 bases, with 4 bases of the junction left unmatched. The CDR3 contains 16 residues. The CDR3 DNA reads as TGCGCCAGCAGCCCGGGGGACAGGGGGCCTGGAAACACCATATATTTT. It specifies CASSPGDRGPGNTIYF.

This clonotype was detected many times. V and J are TRBV3-1 and TRBJ1-1; the match to TRBD1 covers 9 bases. The junction had 6 bases not matched to a gene; V was cut back by 4 bases and J by 3 bases. The germline CDR1 and CDR2 sequences are LGHDT and YNNKEL (reference sequence). The CDR3 has 15 residues. The DNA for the CDR3 is TGTGCCAGCAGCCTCGAGACAGGGGGGTACACTGAAGCTTTCTTT. This codes for CASSLETGGYTEAFF.

The sample holds many counts of this clonotype. The gene calls are TRBV11-2 and TRBJ1-3; D unresolved. The V gene's germline CDR1 is SGHAT and CDR2 FQNNGV. Deletions cut 4 bases from V and 0 bases from J, with 10 bases between. CDR3 length: 15 amino acids. In DNA, the CDR3 is TGTGCCAGCAGCTCCTATCGGAGCTCTGGAAACACCATATATTTT. This encodes CASSSYRSSGNTIYF.

This clonotype showed up many times. V usage is TRBV12-3 or TRBV12-4 and J usage is TRBJ2-7, with a tentative D call TRBD1 (5 bases). The V end was cut by 5 bases, the J end by 3 bases, with 14 bases between. This CDR3 is built from 14 residues. This CDR3 reads CASSETVNLYEQYF. In DNA, the CDR3 is TGTGCCAGCAGTGAGACAGTGAATCTCTACGAGCAGTACTTC.

This clonotype was found many times. V is TRBV20-1 and J is TRBJ1-2; possible D gene TRBD1, 6 bases. Germline V gives CDR1 DFQATT, CDR2 SNEGSKA (reference sequence). Deletions cut 5 bases from V and 3 bases from J, with 10 bases between. The CDR3 contains 12 residues. In nucleotides, the CDR3 is TGCAGTGCTGCGTGGACAGACTATGGCTACACCTTC. Protein sequence: CSAAWTDYGYTF.

This clonotype was seen repeatedly, ten times or more. The V call is TRBV5-5, the J call TRBJ1-2; no clear D. CDR3 length: 15 amino acids. Germline V gives CDR1 SGHKS, CDR2 YYEKEE (reference sequence). Trimming shortened V by 1 base and J by 0 bases, and 10 bases separated the two germline ends. The DNA of the CDR3 is TGTGCCAGCAGCTTGCGCCAAACAGCTAACTATGGCTACACCTTC. It yields the protein CASSLRQTANYGYTF. Variable domain in full (rest from reference TRBV5-5 and TRBJ1-2): DAGVTQSPTHLIKTRGQQVTLRCSPISGHKSVSWYQQVLGQGPQFIFQYYEKEERGRGNFPDRFSARQFPNYSSELNVNALLLGDSALYLCASSLRQTANYGYTFGSGTRLTVV.

This clonotype was detected ten times or more. This chain uses TRBV18 with TRBJ1-1; D is uncertain. V was cut by 4 bases and J by 3 bases, with 12 bases left in between. CDR1 is KGHSH and CDR2 is LQKENI in the germline V gene. The CDR3 spans 14 residues. CDR3 amino acids: CASSQRTRDTEAFF. CDR3 nucleotides: TGTGCCAGCTCACAAAGGACTAGGGACACTGAAGCTTTCTTT.

A remark on this clonotype: One end of the junction is discordant with germline, which a read error may explain. The V call is TRBV12-3 or TRBV12-4, the J call TRBJ2-7; D is uncertain. This CDR3 has 13 amino acids. CDR3 protein: CASSLVMTYDQYF. DNA for the CDR3: TGTGCCAGCAGTTTAGTCATGACCTACGATCAGTACTTC.

Of note for this clonotype: Possible read error: a much larger clone is one base away. Because it lacks the conserved phenylalanine or tryptophan at the end, this CDR3 is likely a read error. V and J are TRBV5-1 and TRBJ2-2, with 8 bases that match TRBD2. This CDR3 has 16 residues. Germline V lookup: CDR1 SGHRS, CDR2 YFSETQ. With V trimmed by 1 base and J by 5 bases, 7 bases remained unmatched. DNA for the CDR3: TGCGCCAGCAGCTTGTCCGGGACTAGAAGGACCGGGGAGCTGTTTTTG. Translated, it gives CASSLSGTRRTGELFL.

This clonotype was counted at least ten times. The chain uses TRBV4-1 and TRBJ2-7, with 10 positions matching TRBD1. V lost 1 base to trimming and J lost 4 bases; unmatched junction nucleotides: 7. The CDR3 is 16 residues long. Per germline, CDR1 MGHRA and CDR2 YSYEKL. The CDR3 loop is CASSQGGGQGRYEQYF. The CDR3 DNA is TGCGCCAGCAGCCAAGGGGGGGGACAGGGGAGATACGAGCAGTACTTC.

The chain is built from TRBV5-1 and TRBJ2-5; the D gene is possibly TRBD2 (6 bases). V gave up 2 bases and J gave up 4 bases, with 15 bases separating them. The CDR3 loop spans 15 amino acids. Germline CDR1 SGHRS, CDR2 YFSETQ. The CDR3 sequence: CASSLGGGAIETQYF. For the CDR3, the DNA is TGCGCCAGCAGCTTAGGCGGCGGGGCGATAGAGACCCAGTACTTC.

This clonotype was detected ten times or more. The chain has TRBV6-2 or TRBV6-3 and TRBJ1-1, with 10 bases matching TRBD1. Per germline, CDR1 MNHEY and CDR2 SVGEGT. The trim removed 5 bases at V and 8 bases at J, leaving 5 bases unmatched. The CDR3 spans 13 residues. CDR3 residues: CASSLDRGLEAFF. CDR3 bases: TGTGCCAGCAGTCTCGACAGGGGGCTAGAAGCTTTCTTT.

This clonotype was seen ten or more times. The rearrangement joins TRBV12-3 or TRBV12-4 to TRBJ1-2; no firm D call. The length of the CDR3 is 15 residues. V was clipped by 5 bases and J by 6 bases, with 19 bases between them. The CDR3 loop is CASSPGHESSDGYTF. CDR3 DNA sequence: TGTGCCAGCAGTCCGGGTCACGAGAGCAGCGATGGCTACACCTTC.

There are many counts of this clonotype. This sequence joins TRBV20-1 and TRBJ2-7, with TRBD2 as a possible D gene (5 bases). The CDR3 is made up of 13 amino acids. V lost 3 bases and J lost 1, with 10 bases in between. CDR1 and CDR2 from the germline V gene are DFQATT and SNEGSKA (reference sequence). Here the CDR3 reads CSAREGGSYEQYF. CDR3 DNA sequence: TGCAGTGCTAGGGAAGGAGGTTCCTACGAGCAGTACTTC.

This chain joins TRBV6-1 and TRBJ1-2; D call uncertain. Trimming left V 0 bases short and J 4 bases short, with 9 bases between. This CDR3 has 14 residues. CDR1 and CDR2 (germline): MNHNS, SASEGT. Here the CDR3 reads CASSEARAGYGYTF. The DNA for the CDR3 is TGTGCCAGCAGTGAAGCCCGGGCAGGCTATGGCTACACCTTC.

A single count supports this clonotype. The V and J genes are TRBV6-2 or TRBV6-3 and TRBJ1-2; D is uncertain. There are 17 residues in the CDR3. V shed 0 bases and J shed 4 bases, with 18 bases lying between them. CDR1 and CDR2 (germline): MNHEY, SVGEGT. The DNA of the CDR3 is TGTGCCAGCAGTTACTCGGCGGCCCTACACCTAACCTATGGCTACACCTTC. Translating gives CASSYSAALHLTYGYTF.

This chain links TRBV7-2 with TRBJ2-5, with TRBD1 identical over 9 bases. Germline CDR1 reads SGHTA; CDR2 reads FQGNSA. The J segment lost 4 bases and the V segment lost 6 bases, leaving 9 bases of the junction unmatched. The CDR3 is 15 amino acids. Here the CDR3 reads CASRRLQGAGETQYF. CDR3 in DNA: TGTGCCAGCAGGCGGCTACAGGGGGCTGGAGAGACCCAGTACTTC. The entire variable domain, with the rest obtained from reference TRBV7-2 and TRBJ2-5, is as follows: GAGVSQSPSNKVTEKGKDVELRCDPISGHTALYWYRQSLGQGLEFLIYFQGNSAPDKSGLPSDRFSAERTGGSVSTLTIQRTQQEDSAVYLCASRRLQGAGETQYFGPGTRLLVL.

The V call is TRBV11-2, the J call TRBJ2-7, with a possible D match to TRBD1 (5 bases). Germline-derived CDR1 and CDR2 are SGHAT and FQNNGV. The CDR3 covers 15 residues. V was trimmed by 4 bases and J by 0 bases, leaving 13 bases between them. CDR3 nucleotide sequence: TGTGCCAGCAGCTCCCATAGGGGAAGCTCCTACGAGCAGTACTTC. It translates to CASSSHRGSSYEQYF.

This clonotype was recorded at least ten times. The chain is built from TRBV12-3 or TRBV12-4 and TRBJ2-7; the match to TRBD2 covers 11 bases. The CDR3 has 14 residues. The V segment lost 6 bases and the J segment 2 bases; nucleotides outside the gene matches: 3. The CDR3 region has the DNA TGTGCCAGCAGCCTTAGCGGGGGGGCCTACGAGCAGTACTTC. Amino acid sequence: CASSLSGGAYEQYF.

The chain joins TRBV12-3 or TRBV12-4 to TRBJ2-5; 7 nucleotides align to TRBD1. The junction had 6 bases not matched to a gene; V was cut back by 3 bases and J by 5 bases. This CDR3 comprises 14 residues. Here the CDR3 reads CASSLVRGIETQYF. CDR3 DNA: TGTGCCAGCAGTTTGGTCAGGGGGATCGAGACCCAGTACTTC.